One T cell receptor beta chain is described in this entry. This entry comes from a study of cytomegalovirus exposure and HLA in healthy donors. The CDR3 loop spans 15 amino acids. Germline CDR1 and CDR2: SEHNR and FQNEAQ (reference sequence). The V and J ends lost 0 bases and 8 bases, in that order; junction bases with no gene match: 8. Primers for the PCR totalled 60 Vbeta and 13 Jbeta. The table came from immunoSEQ multiplex PCR; TCRdb's copy has only in-frame clones and leaves some out. This table holds fewer than 200,000 clones, approximately 80% found once. The genes are TRBV7-9 and TRBJ1-1, with 8 bases aligning to TRBD1. This clonotype originated in a boy under 18 in good health and CMV-seronegative. Specimen: PBMCs. CDR3 sequence: CASSLANTGGPEAFF. The CDR3 DNA sequence: TGTGCCAGCAGCTTAGCGAACACAGGGGGGCCCGAAGCTTTCTTT. Drawing the rest from reference TRBV7-9 and TRBJ1-1, the complete variable domain is DTGVSQNPRHKITKRGQNVTFRCDPISEHNRLYWYRQTLGQGPEFLTYFQNEAQLEKSRLLSDRFSAERPKGSFSTLEIQRTEQGDSAMYLCASSLANTGGPEAFFGQGTRLTVV.